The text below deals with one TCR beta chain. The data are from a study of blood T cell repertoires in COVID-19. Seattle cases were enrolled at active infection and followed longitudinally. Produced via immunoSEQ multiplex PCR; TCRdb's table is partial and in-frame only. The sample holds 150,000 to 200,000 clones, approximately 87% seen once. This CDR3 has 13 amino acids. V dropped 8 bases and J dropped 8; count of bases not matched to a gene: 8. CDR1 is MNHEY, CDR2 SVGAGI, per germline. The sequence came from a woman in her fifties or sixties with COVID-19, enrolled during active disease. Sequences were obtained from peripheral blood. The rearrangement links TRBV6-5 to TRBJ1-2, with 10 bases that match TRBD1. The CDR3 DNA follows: TGTGCCAGCGGCGGGACAGGGGCTATGGGCTACACCTTC. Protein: CASGGTGAMGYTF.